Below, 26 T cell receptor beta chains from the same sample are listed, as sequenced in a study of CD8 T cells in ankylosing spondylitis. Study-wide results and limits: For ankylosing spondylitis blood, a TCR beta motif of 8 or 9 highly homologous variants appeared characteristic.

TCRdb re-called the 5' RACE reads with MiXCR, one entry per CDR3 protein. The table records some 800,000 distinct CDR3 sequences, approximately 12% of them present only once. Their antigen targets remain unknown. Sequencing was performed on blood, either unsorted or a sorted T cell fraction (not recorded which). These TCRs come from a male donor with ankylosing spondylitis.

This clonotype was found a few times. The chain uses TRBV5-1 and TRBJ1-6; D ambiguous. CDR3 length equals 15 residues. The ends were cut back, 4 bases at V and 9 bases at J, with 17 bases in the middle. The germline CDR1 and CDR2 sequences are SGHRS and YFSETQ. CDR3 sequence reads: CASSPGGVFSSPLHF. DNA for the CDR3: TGCGCCAGCAGCCCAGGCGGGGTCTTCTCTTCACCCCTCCACTTT.

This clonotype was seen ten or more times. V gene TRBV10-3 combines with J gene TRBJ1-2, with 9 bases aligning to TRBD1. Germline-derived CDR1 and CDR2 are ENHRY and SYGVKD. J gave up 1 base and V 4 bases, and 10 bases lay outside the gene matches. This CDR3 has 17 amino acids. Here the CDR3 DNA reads TGTGCCATCAGTGTTAAGGACAGGGGAGACCTTAACTATGGCTACACCTTC. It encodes CAISVKDRGDLNYGYTF.

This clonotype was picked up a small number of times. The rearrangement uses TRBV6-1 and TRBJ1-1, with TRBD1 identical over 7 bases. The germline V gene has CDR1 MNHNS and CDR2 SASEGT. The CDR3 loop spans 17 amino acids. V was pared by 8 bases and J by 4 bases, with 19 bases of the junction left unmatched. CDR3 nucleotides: TGTGCCAGCGAAGCGACAGGGTTGATCGGTCGAGGCACTGAAGCTTTCTTT. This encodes CASEATGLIGRGTEAFF.

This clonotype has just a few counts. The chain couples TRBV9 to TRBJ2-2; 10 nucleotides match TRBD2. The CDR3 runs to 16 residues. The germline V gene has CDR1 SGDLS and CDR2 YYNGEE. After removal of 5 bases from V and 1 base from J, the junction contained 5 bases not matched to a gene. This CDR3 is CASRIGLAENTGELFF. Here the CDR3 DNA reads TGTGCCAGCAGGATCGGACTAGCGGAGAACACCGGGGAGCTGTTTTTT.

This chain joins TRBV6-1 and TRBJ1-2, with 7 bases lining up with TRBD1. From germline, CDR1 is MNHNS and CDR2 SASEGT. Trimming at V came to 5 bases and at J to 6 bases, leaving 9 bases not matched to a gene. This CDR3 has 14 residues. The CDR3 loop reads CASSLDRNGDGYTF. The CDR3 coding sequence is TGTGCCAGCAGTCTGGACAGGAATGGTGATGGCTACACCTTC.

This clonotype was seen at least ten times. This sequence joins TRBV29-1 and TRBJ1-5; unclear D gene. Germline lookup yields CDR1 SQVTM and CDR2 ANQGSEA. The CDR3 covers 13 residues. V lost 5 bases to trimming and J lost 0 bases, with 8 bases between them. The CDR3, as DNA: TGCAGCGTTTGTCCGAATAGCAATCAGCCCCAGCATTTT. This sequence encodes CSVCPNSNQPQHF.

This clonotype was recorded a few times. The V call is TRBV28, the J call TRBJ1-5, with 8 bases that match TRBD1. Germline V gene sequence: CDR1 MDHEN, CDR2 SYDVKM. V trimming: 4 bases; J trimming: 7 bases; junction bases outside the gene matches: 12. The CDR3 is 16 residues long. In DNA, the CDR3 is TGTGCCAGCAGTTCTGGGAGACAGGGGATTGAGCAGCCCCAGCATTTT. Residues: CASSSGRQGIEQPQHF.

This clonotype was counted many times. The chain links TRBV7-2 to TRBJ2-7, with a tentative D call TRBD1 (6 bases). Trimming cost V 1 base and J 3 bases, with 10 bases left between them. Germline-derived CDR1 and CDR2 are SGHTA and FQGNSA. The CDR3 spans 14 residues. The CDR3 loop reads CASSLDTGIYEQYF. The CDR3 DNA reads TGTGCCAGCAGCTTAGATACAGGGATCTACGAGCAGTACTTC.

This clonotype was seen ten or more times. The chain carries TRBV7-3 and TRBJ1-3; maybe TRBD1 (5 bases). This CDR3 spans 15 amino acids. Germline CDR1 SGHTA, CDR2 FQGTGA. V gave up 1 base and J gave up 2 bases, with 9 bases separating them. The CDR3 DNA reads TGTGCCAGCAGCTTAATTGGGGGAGCTGGAAACACCATATATTTT. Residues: CASSLIGGAGNTIYF.

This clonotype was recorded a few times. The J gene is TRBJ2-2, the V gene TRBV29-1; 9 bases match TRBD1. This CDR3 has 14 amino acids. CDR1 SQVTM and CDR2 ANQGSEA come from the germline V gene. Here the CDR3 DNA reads TGCGGTTCTACAGGGGGCGCGGGAACCGGGGAGCTGTTTTTT. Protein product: CGSTGGAGTGELFF.

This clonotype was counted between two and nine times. CDR3 region: CASSFQATPLHF. The DNA for the CDR3 is TGTGCCAGCAGCTTTCAGGCAACACCCCTCCACTTT. The gene calls are TRBV7-2 and TRBJ1-6; the D is unclear. The V end lost 3 bases, the J end lost 11 bases, and 8 bases lay between the germline ends. Germline loops: CDR1 SGHTA, CDR2 FQGNSA. The CDR3 consists of 12 residues.

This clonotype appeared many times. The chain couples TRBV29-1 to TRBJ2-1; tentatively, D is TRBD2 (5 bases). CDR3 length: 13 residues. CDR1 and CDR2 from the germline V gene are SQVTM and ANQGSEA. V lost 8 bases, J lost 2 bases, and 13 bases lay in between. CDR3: CSSFLATYNEQFF. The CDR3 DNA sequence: TGCAGCAGCTTTTTAGCGACCTACAATGAGCAGTTCTTC.

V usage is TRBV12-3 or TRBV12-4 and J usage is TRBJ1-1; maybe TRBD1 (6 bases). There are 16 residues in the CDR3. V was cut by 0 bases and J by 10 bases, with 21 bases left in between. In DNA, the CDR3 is TGTGCCAGCAGTTTAGCGCTGGGGGACAACCCCGAGGGAGCTTTCTTT. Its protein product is CASSLALGDNPEGAFF.

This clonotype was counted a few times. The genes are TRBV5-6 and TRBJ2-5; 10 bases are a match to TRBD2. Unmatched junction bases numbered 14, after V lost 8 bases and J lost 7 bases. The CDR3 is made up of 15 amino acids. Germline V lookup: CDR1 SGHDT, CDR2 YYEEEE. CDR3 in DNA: TGTGCCAGTATAACTAGCGGGGTTGTTCAGATGACCCAGTACTTC. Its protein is CASITSGVVQMTQYF. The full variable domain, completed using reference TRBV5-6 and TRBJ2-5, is DAGVTQSPTHLIKTRGQQVTLRCSPKSGHDTVSWYQQALGQGPQFIFQYYEEEERQRGNFPDRFSGHQFPNYSSELNVNALLLGDSALYLCASITSGVVQMTQYFGPGTRLLVL.

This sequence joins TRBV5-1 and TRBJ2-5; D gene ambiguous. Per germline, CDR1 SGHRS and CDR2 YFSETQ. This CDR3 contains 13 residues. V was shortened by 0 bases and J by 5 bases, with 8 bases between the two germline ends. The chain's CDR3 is CASSLGPVETQYF. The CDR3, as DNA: TGCGCCAGCAGCTTGGGCCCAGTGGAGACCCAGTACTTC.

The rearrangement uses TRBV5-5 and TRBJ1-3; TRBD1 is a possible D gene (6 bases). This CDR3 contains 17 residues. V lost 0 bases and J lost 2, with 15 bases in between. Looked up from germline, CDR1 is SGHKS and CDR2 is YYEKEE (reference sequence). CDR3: CASSLAVQGGTGNTIYF. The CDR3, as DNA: TGTGCCAGCAGCTTGGCGGTACAGGGTGGTACTGGAAACACCATATATTTT.

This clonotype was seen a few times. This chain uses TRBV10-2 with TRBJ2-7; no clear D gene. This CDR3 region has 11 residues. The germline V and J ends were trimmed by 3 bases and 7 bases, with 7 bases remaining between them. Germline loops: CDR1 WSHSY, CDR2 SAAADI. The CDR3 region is CASSDLWEQYF. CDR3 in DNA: TGCGCCAGCAGTGACCTTTGGGAGCAGTACTTC.

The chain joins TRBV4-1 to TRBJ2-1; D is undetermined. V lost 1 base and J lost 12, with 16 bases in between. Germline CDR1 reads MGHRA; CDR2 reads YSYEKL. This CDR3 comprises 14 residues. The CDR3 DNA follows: TGCGCCAGCAGCCAAGCCTGGGCTGGAATCCGGCAGTTCTTC. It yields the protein CASSQAWAGIRQFF.

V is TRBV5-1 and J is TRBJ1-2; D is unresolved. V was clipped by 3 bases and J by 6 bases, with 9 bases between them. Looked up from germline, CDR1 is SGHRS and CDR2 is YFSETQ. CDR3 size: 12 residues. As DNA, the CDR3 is TGCGCCAGCAGCTCCGGGTTTAATGGCTACACCTTC. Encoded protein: CASSSGFNGYTF.

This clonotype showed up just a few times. In DNA form, the CDR3 reads TGCGCCAGCAGCTCCGGGACCCATGCCACGGAGACCCAGTACTTC. It yields the protein CASSSGTHATETQYF. The chain links TRBV5-1 to TRBJ2-5, with D perhaps TRBD1 or TRBD2 (5 bases each). Trimming left V 3 bases short and J 5 bases short, with 17 bases between. Germline CDR1 SGHRS, CDR2 YFSETQ. The CDR3 spans 15 residues. Based on the CDR3 plus reference TRBV5-1 and TRBJ2-5, the full variable domain is KAGVTQTPRYLIKTRGQQVTLSCSPISGHRSVSWYQQTPGQGLQFLFEYFSETQRNKGNFPGRFSGRQFSNSRSEMNVSTLELGDSALYLCASSSGTHATETQYFGPGTRLLVL.

The DNA of the CDR3 is TGTGCCAGTACCAACCCAGGGAATGAGCAGTTCTTC. Translating gives CASTNPGNEQFF. This chain uses TRBV19 with TRBJ2-1; tentatively, D is TRBD1 (5 bases). The germline V and J ends were trimmed by 7 bases and 7 bases, with 11 bases remaining between them. CDR3 length: 12 residues. Germline V gene sequence: CDR1 LNHDA, CDR2 SQIVND (reference sequence).

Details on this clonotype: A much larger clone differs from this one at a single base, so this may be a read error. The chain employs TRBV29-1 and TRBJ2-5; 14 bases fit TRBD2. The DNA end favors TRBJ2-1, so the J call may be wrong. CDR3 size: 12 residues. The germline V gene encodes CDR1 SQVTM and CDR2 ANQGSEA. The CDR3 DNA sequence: TGCAGCGGAAGACTAGCGGGAGGGACCCAGTTCTTC. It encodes CSGRLAGGTQFF.

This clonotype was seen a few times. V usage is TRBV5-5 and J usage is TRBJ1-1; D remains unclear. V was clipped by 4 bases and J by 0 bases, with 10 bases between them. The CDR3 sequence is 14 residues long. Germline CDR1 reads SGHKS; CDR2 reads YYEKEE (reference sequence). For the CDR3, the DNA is TGTGCCAGCAGCCCCGTAGTCCTGAACACTGAAGCTTTCTTT. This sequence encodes CASSPVVLNTEAFF. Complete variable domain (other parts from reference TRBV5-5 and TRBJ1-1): DAGVTQSPTHLIKTRGQQVTLRCSPISGHKSVSWYQQVLGQGPQFIFQYYEKEERGRGNFPDRFSARQFPNYSSELNVNALLLGDSALYLCASSPVVLNTEAFFGQGTRLTVV.

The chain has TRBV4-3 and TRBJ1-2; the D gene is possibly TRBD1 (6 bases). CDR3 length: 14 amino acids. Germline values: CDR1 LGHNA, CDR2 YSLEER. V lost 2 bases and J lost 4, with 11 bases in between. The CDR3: CASSQNRVGYGYTF. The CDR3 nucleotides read TGCGCCAGCAGCCAAAACAGGGTTGGCTATGGCTACACCTTC.

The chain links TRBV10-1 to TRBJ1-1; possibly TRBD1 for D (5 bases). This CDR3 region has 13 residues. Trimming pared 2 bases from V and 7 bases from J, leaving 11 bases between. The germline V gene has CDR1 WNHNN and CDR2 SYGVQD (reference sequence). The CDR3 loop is CASSEGGVGEAFF. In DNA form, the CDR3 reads TGCGCCAGCAGTGAGGGGGGAGTCGGTGAAGCTTTCTTT.

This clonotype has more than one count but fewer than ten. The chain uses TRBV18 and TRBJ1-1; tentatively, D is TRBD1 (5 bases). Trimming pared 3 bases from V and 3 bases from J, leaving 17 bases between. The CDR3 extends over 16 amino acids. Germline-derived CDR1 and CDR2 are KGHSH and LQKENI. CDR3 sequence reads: CASSPPRGHGDTEAFF. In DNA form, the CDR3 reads TGTGCCAGCTCACCCCCACGGGGCCACGGGGACACTGAAGCTTTCTTT.